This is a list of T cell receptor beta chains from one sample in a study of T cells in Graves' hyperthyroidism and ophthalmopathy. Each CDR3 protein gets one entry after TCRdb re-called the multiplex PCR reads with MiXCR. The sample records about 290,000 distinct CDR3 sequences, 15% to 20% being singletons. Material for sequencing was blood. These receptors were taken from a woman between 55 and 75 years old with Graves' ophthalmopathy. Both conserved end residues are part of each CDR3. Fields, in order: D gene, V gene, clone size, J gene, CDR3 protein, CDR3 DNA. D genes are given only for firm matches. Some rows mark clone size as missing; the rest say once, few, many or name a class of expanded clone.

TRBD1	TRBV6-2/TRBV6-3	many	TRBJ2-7	CASSPGQASSYEQYF	TGTGCCAGCAGCCCCGGACAGGCGAGCTCCTACGAGCAGTACTTC
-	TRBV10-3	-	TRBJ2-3	CAISDLSPTDTQYF	TGTGCCATCAGTGACCTGAGTCCGACAGATACGCAGTATTTT
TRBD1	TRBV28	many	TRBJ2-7	CASSSGTGVREQYF	TGTGCCAGCAGTTCCGGGACAGGGGTCCGCGAGCAGTACTTC
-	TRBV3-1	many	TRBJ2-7	CAGSQVWEQYF	TGTGCCGGCAGCCAGGTGTGGGAGCAGTACTTC
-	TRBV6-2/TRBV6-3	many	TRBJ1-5	CASSYMNSNQPQHF	TGTGCCAGCAGTTACATGAATAGCAATCAGCCCCAGCATTTT
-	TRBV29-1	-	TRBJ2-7	CSVLGYSYEQYF	TGCAGCGTTCTTGGGTACTCCTACGAGCAGTACTTC
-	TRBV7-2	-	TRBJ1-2	CASSLSRGRGYTF	TGTGCCAGCAGCTTATCGCGGGGGAGGGGCTACACCTTC
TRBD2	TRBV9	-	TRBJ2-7	CASSLGLAPHEQYF	TGTGCCAGCAGCTTGGGACTAGCCCCCCATGAGCAGTACTTC
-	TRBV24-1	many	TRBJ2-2	CATSDFGTLSNTGELFF	TGTGCCACCAGTGATTTCGGGACCCTCTCGAACACCGGGGAGCTGTTTTTT
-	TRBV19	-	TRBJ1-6	CASSSRRQNSYNSPLHF	TGTGCCAGTAGTTCCCGACGACAGAACTCCTATAATTCACCCCTCCACTTT
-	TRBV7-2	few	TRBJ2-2	CASSLVGWATNTGELFF	TGTGCCAGCAGCTTAGTGGGTTGGGCTACGAACACCGGGGAGCTGTTTTTT